The rows below give T cell receptor beta chains drawn from one sample of a study of shared clonotypes between healthy human individuals. Produced via immunoSEQ multiplex PCR; TCRdb's table is partial and in-frame only. The data contain around 2,000,000 clones, 85% to 95% of them singletons. Sequenced sample: naive CD8+ T cells sorted from blood. The receptors come from a man aged 18 to 29 in good health. The CDR3 runs from the conserved cysteine through the conserved F or W. D genes are given only for firm matches. Clone size is not always given. Where it is, it says once, few, many or a class for expanded clones.

clone_size d_call j_call v_call cdr3_nt cdr3_aa
NA NA TRBJ1-1 TRBV7-2 TGTGCCAGCAGCTTCGGGATCCCCGCTGGAGCTTTCTTT CASSFGIPAGAFF
NA NA TRBJ2-7 TRBV2 TGTGCCAGCAGTGAAGCAGGACCGGACGGCTACGAGCAGTACTTC CASSEAGPDGYEQYF
NA TRBD1 TRBJ2-7 TRBV11-2 TGTGCCAGCAGCGATCATAGACAGGGTTCCTACGAGCAGTACTTC CASSDHRQGSYEQYF
NA NA TRBJ1-2 TRBV6-1 TGTGCCAGCAGTGAAGCAGAATTCCGGGAGCTCTACTATGGCTACACCTTC CASSEAEFRELYYGYTF
NA NA TRBJ2-1 TRBV7-9 TGTGCCAGCAGCTTAGGAGGACACAATGAGCAGTTCTTC CASSLGGHNEQFF
once NA TRBJ2-7 TRBV9 TGTGCCAGCAGCGTAGAACCAGGGGACTACGAGCAGTACTTC CASSVEPGDYEQYF
NA TRBD2 TRBJ2-7 TRBV5-1 TGCGCCAGCAGCTTGGTGGCTAGCGGGGGGGATGTAACCTACGAGCAGTACTTC CASSLVASGGDVTYEQYF
once TRBD1 TRBJ1-1 TRBV30 TGTGCCTGGAGCGGGACAGTAGCCATGAACACTGAAGCTTTCTTT CAWSGTVAMNTEAFF
NA TRBD2 TRBJ2-3 TRBV30 TGTGCCTGGAGTCCCGGGACTAGCGGGGGGTGGGGAGATACGCAGTATTTT CAWSPGTSGGWGDTQYF
NA TRBD2 TRBJ2-3 TRBV4-3 TGCGCCAGCAGCCAAGATTCTAGCGGGAGGGGTGGAGATACGCAGTATTTT CASSQDSSGRGGDTQYF
NA NA TRBJ2-3 TRBV9 TGTGCCAGCAGCGTAGACGGCGGGTGGTGGGGCAAAGGCACAGATACGCAGTATTTT CASSVDGGWWGKGTDTQYF
NA NA TRBJ2-7 TRBV9 TGTGCCAGCAGCGTATACCAGCGGAGCTCCTACGAGCAGTACTTC CASSVYQRSSYEQYF
NA NA TRBJ2-2 TRBV7-9 TGTGCCAGCAGACCCGGGGAGCTGTTTTTT CASRPGELFF
NA NA TRBJ2-7 TRBV6-5 TGTGCCAGCCGGGGGAGCGATACCTACGAGCAGTACTTC CASRGSDTYEQYF
NA TRBD2 TRBJ2-7 TRBV11-2 TGTGCCAGCACCGAAGACCCGGGACTAGCCCAGATCGAGCAGTACTTC CASTEDPGLAQIEQYF
NA TRBD2 TRBJ2-3 TRBV5-1 TGCGCCAGCAGCTTGCCAGGGGGACTAGCGGGAGTAACAGATACGCAGTATTTT CASSLPGGLAGVTDTQYF
NA NA TRBJ1-6 TRBV4-1 TGCGCCAGCAGCCTGGGGGACCCAACCACGTCCTATAATTCACCCCTCCACTTT CASSLGDPTTSYNSPLHF
NA TRBD2 TRBJ2-2 TRBV19 TGTGCCAGTACCCTAGCGGGGGGGCCGCCCGGGGAGCTGTTTTTT CASTLAGGPPGELFF
NA TRBD2 TRBJ2-7 TRBV5-4 TGTGCCAGCAGCTTGGAGGGAGGGCCTTCCTACGAGCAGTACTTC CASSLEGGPSYEQYF
once TRBD1 TRBJ1-5 TRBV29-1 TGCAGCGTTGATACAGGGGCGAGCAATCAGCCCCAGCATTTT CSVDTGASNQPQHF
NA TRBD2 TRBJ2-5 TRBV10-2 TGCGCCAGCTCACTAGCGGGGCCAGCGGAGACCCAGTACTTC CASSLAGPAETQYF
NA TRBD2 TRBJ2-7 TRBV6-5 TGTGCCAGCAGTTACTCGGTGGCGGGAGACGAGCAGTACTTC CASSYSVAGDEQYF
once NA TRBJ2-7 TRBV27 TGTGCCAGCAGCCCGGACTACCAACCCTTTTACGAGCAGTACTTC CASSPDYQPFYEQYF
NA NA TRBJ1-2 TRBV28 TGTGCCAGCAGTTTATTGGTGGGCGGAGCCTATGGCTACACCTTC CASSLLVGGAYGYTF
NA NA TRBJ2-5 TRBV27 TGTGCCAGCAGTCCTATAAGTTCTGGGGGGATGGAGACCCAGTACTTC CASSPISSGGMETQYF
NA TRBD2 TRBJ2-1 TRBV27 TGTGCCAGCAGTCCCCTAGGGGCGGGAGGGTACAATGAGCAGTTCTTC CASSPLGAGGYNEQFF
NA NA TRBJ2-3 TRBV29-1 TGCAGCGTTGGTAGCGGCACAGATACGCAGTATTTT CSVGSGTDTQYF
once TRBD1 TRBJ1-6 TRBV7-6 TGTGCCAGCAGCTTAGCCGGACAGGAGGGAAATTCACCCCTCCACTTT CASSLAGQEGNSPLHF
NA TRBD2 TRBJ2-7 TRBV10-3 TGTGCCATCAGGGGTGGAGGACTAGCGGGAGCCTACGAGCAGTACTTC CAIRGGGLAGAYEQYF
NA NA TRBJ2-5 TRBV11-1 TGTGCCAGCAGCTTAGCTTATTCCCACGGGGTGGCCCAGTACTTC CASSLAYSHGVAQYF
NA NA TRBJ2-7 TRBV7-9 TGTGCCAGCAGCTTAACAGAGAGCTCCTACGAGCAGTACTTC CASSLTESSYEQYF
NA TRBD2 TRBJ2-2 TRBV13 TGTGCCAGCAGCTTAGGTTCTAGCGGCGGCCCCGGGGAGCTGTTTTTT CASSLGSSGGPGELFF
NA NA TRBJ2-1 TRBV10-1 TGCGCCAGCAGCCTAGAGGGTGAGCAGTTCTTC CASSLEGEQFF
NA NA TRBJ2-5 TRBV10-1 TGCGCCAGCAGTGAGTCCGGCGGGACCCCAGAGACCCAGTACTTC CASSESGGTPETQYF
once NA TRBJ1-4 TRBV7-9 TGTGCCAGCAGCCACTACGGGGGCGCAACTAATGAAAAACTGTTTTTT CASSHYGGATNEKLFF
NA NA TRBJ2-7 TRBV6-5 TGTGCCAGCAGTTACTCCGGAGGGTACGACGAGCAGTACTTC CASSYSGGYDEQYF
NA NA TRBJ2-7 TRBV5-1 TGCGCCAGCAGCCCGGGGGACAGCATCTCCTACGAGCAGTACTTC CASSPGDSISYEQYF
NA TRBD2 TRBJ2-7 TRBV5-1 TGCGCCAGCAGCTTGGCCGGGACTACCGACGAGCAGTACTTC CASSLAGTTDEQYF
NA TRBD2 TRBJ2-3 TRBV6-6 TGTGCCAGCAGGACCGGGGGGGAAGATACGCAGTATTTT CASRTGGEDTQYF
NA NA TRBJ2-2 TRBV5-1 TGCGCCAGCAGCTTGGCCGAGGGGTTCGGGGAGCTGTTTTTT CASSLAEGFGELFF
NA TRBD1 TRBJ2-2 TRBV10-3 TGTGCCATCAGTGATCCCGCGGGACAGGGGAACACCGGGGAGCTGTTTTTT CAISDPAGQGNTGELFF
NA TRBD2 TRBJ2-4 TRBV6-5 TGTGCCAGCAGTTACGGACTAGCGGGCCAAAACATTCAGTACTTC CASSYGLAGQNIQYF
NA NA TRBJ2-7 TRBV4-1 TGCGCCAGCAGCCAAGAAGGGCAGGGCGGCTACGAGCAGTACTTC CASSQEGQGGYEQYF
NA NA TRBJ2-1 TRBV13 TGTGCCAGCAGCTCTCGTTCCAATGAGCAGTTCTTC CASSSRSNEQFF
NA TRBD2 TRBJ2-1 TRBV9 TGTGCCAGCAGCGTAGTAGCGGGATTCATGAATGAGCAGTTCTTC CASSVVAGFMNEQFF
once NA TRBJ2-7 TRBV27 TGTGCCAGCAGCCCCACAGGGATCTCCTACGAGCAGTACTTC CASSPTGISYEQYF
NA NA TRBJ2-7 TRBV10-3 TGTGCCATCAGTGAGTCGGTCCGCACCGGGACATCCCACGAGCAGTACTTC CAISESVRTGTSHEQYF
once TRBD2 TRBJ2-5 TRBV11-1 TGTGCCAGCAGCTTAGACGCATCGCGGGGGGCGTGGGAGACCCAGTACTTC CASSLDASRGAWETQYF
NA NA TRBJ2-7 TRBV4-1 TGCGCCAGCAGCCAGGCCGGGGTTAGCTACGAGCAGTACTTC CASSQAGVSYEQYF
NA NA TRBJ2-7 TRBV6-5 TGTGCCAGCAGTCTCGACATGGGGCACTACGAGCAGTACTTC CASSLDMGHYEQYF
NA TRBD1 TRBJ2-7 TRBV19 TGTGCCAGTAGTAGTAGACAGGGGACCTACGAGCAGTACTTC CASSSRQGTYEQYF
NA TRBD2 TRBJ2-2 TRBV6-1 TGTGCCAGCAGTGAACCTAGCGGGGCTAACACCGGGGAGCTGTTTTTT CASSEPSGANTGELFF
NA TRBD2 TRBJ2-3 TRBV19 TGTGCCAGTAGTGAATGGACTAGCGGGAGCACAGATACGCAGTATTTT CASSEWTSGSTDTQYF
NA NA TRBJ2-7 TRBV28 TGTGCCAGCAGTCCTGGAGGGGTGGGCTACGAGCAGTACTTC CASSPGGVGYEQYF
NA TRBD2 TRBJ2-7 TRBV19 TGTGCCAGTAGTACAACGGGACTAGCAGAGCAGTACTTC CASSTTGLAEQYF
NA NA TRBJ2-5 TRBV29-1 TGCAGCGTTGGGACACAGTACCAAGAGACCCAGTACTTC CSVGTQYQETQYF
NA NA TRBJ2-5 TRBV30 TGTGCCTGGAGTGTAGGGGGGGGGCCGGCAGAGACCCAGTACTTC CAWSVGGGPAETQYF